This T cell receptor beta chain was found in a study of blood T cells in healthy people across ages. A second PCR, run for 7 to 11 cycles, used a sample-barcoded 5' primer plus a J-beta primer mix. Every cDNA was tagged by a template-switch adaptor with 12 random nucleotides. Sequencing yielded, for each sample, at least 3 million paired-end reads carrying CDR3. TCRdb itself ran the 5' RACE reads through MiXCR, one entry per CDR3 protein. The sample contains nearly 1 million distinct CDR3 sequences, 51% of which appear only once. Extraction yielded at least 5 micrograms of total RNA per sample. The sample taken for sequencing was blood. The receptor's source is a woman aged 60-70 years in good health.

CDR3 residues: CASSSSLAGRPNGELFF. CDR3 DNA sequence: TGTGCCAGCAGCTCCTCACTAGCGGGGAGGCCTAACGGGGAGCTGTTTTTT. The rearrangement links TRBV9 to TRBJ2-2, with TRBD2 matching 10 bases. V dropped 4 bases and J dropped 7; count of bases not matched to a gene: 13. The CDR3 consists of 17 residues. CDR1 is SGDLS and CDR2 is YYNGEE in the germline V gene.